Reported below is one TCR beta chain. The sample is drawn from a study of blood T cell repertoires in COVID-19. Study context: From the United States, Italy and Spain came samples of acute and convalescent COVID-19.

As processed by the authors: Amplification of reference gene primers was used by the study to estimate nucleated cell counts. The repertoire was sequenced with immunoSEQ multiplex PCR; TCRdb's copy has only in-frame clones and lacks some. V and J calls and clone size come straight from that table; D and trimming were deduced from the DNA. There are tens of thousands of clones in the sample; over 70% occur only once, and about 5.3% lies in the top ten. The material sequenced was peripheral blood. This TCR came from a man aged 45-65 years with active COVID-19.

CDR3 loop: CASSQGRLETQYF. CDR3 DNA: TGTGCCAGCAGCCAAGGGAGGCTAGAGACCCAGTACTTC. V is TRBV3-1 (or the pseudogene TRBV3-2) and J is TRBJ2-5, with a possible D match to TRBD2 (5 bases). Germline loops: CDR1 LGHDT, CDR2 YNNKEL (reference sequence). The V gene lost 1 base and the J gene lost 4 bases, with 7 bases spanning the gap. The CDR3 runs to 13 residues.